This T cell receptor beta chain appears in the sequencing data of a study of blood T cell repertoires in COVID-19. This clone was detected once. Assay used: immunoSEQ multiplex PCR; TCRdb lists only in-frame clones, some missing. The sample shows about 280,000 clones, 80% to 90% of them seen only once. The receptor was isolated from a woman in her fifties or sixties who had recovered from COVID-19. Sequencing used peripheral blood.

Written as DNA, the CDR3 is TGTGCCAGCAGTTTGGAGGGACAGGGGAATTCACCCCTCCACTTT. Its protein is CASSLEGQGNSPLHF. This chain joins TRBV28 and TRBJ1-6, with 10 bases identical to TRBD1. CDR1 is MDHEN, CDR2 SYDVKM, per germline. This CDR3 is built from 15 residues. The trim removed 3 bases at V and 7 bases at J, leaving 3 bases unmatched.